One sample yielded the 21 T cell receptor beta chains listed below, sequenced in a study of cytomegalovirus exposure and HLA in healthy donors. The PCR contained 60 Vbeta and 13 Jbeta primers. Repertoires were generated with immunoSEQ multiplex PCR, while TCRdb's copy carries only in-frame clones and drops some. The sample has about 76,000 clones; 79% are singletons. Input material: PBMCs. The source of these receptors is a man aged 25-45 years in good health and CMV-seronegative.

This clone was counted between two and nine times. J is TRBJ1-6 and V is TRBV30; possible D gene TRBD1, 6 bases. Trimming left V 2 bases short and J 9 bases short, with 14 bases between. The CDR3 spans 14 residues. Germline V gives CDR1 GTSNPN, CDR2 SVGIG (reference sequence). The DNA of the CDR3 is TGTGCCTGGAGTTACAGGGCGGTGAGTTCACCCCTCCACTTT. This codes for CAWSYRAVSSPLHF.

CDR3 loop: CASRSGGWELFF. The CDR3 DNA sequence: TGTGCCAGCAGGTCGGGGGGCTGGGAGCTGTTTTTT. The chain joins TRBV28 to TRBJ2-2; D may be TRBD2 (7 bases). Germline V gives CDR1 MDHEN, CDR2 SYDVKM. CDR3 length: 12 amino acids. V lost 6 bases and J 9 bases, leaving 11 bases between the germline ends.

This clone has only one observation. V gene TRBV7-9 combines with J gene TRBJ1-3; TRBD1 matches 12 bases. V dropped 5 bases and J dropped 4; count of bases not matched to a gene: 0. CDR3 length equals 14 residues. Germline CDR1 and CDR2: SEHNR and FQNEAQ (reference sequence). The CDR3 protein is CASSGTGGGNTIYF. Written as DNA, the CDR3 is TGTGCCAGCAGCGGGACAGGGGGCGGAAACACCATATATTTT.

J is TRBJ2-5 and V is TRBV5-4; D perhaps matches TRBD1 (7 bases). Germline V CDR1 and CDR2: SGHNT, YYREEE (reference sequence). The CDR3 sequence is 15 residues long. The ends were cut back, 0 bases at V and 5 bases at J, with 14 bases in the middle. Written as DNA, the CDR3 is TGTGCCAGCAGCTTGGAGGGGGCTGCGGGGGAGACCCAGTACTTC. This translates into CASSLEGAAGETQYF.

V and J are TRBV5-1 and TRBJ2-1; TRBD2 is a possible D gene (6 bases). V gave up 0 bases and J gave up 4 bases, with 14 bases separating them. The germline CDR1 and CDR2 sequences are SGHRS and YFSETQ. CDR3 length: 16 residues. CDR3 in amino acids: CASSLAIGGAYNEQFF. The CDR3 DNA reads as TGCGCCAGCAGCTTGGCAATTGGCGGGGCTTACAATGAGCAGTTCTTC.

CDR3 sequence (DNA): TGTGCCAGCAGTTTAGCACCAGGGGGCACAGATACGCAGTATTTT. Its protein is CASSLAPGGTDTQYF. The chain uses TRBV28 and TRBJ2-3; tentative D call: TRBD1 (6 bases). V was cut by 2 bases and J by 1 base, with 10 bases left in between. Germline V gives CDR1 MDHEN, CDR2 SYDVKM. The CDR3 covers 15 residues.

The chain carries TRBV12-5 and TRBJ1-1, with 7 bases identical to TRBD1. CDR3 size: 15 residues. Trimming cost V 2 bases and J 1 base; bases outside gene matches: 4. Germline V gives CDR1 LGHNT, CDR2 FRNRAP. In DNA form, the CDR3 reads TGTGCTAGTGGTTTGTGGCGGGACAGGAACACTGAAGCTTTCTTT. It translates to CASGLWRDRNTEAFF.

CDR3 coding DNA: TGTGCCAGCACCAAAGCAGGGGAGCTGTTTTTT. This sequence encodes CASTKAGELFF. This chain uses TRBV9 with TRBJ2-2; D is uncertain. The CDR3 totals 11 residues. Between the trimmed V and J ends, which lost 6 bases and 8 bases, there was a span of 8 bases. Germline CDR1 and CDR2: SGDLS and YYNGEE.

V usage is TRBV9 and J usage is TRBJ2-5; 7 positions agree with TRBD1. The CDR3 spans 16 residues. Trimming took 4 bases from V and 5 from J; bases not matched to a gene: 14. Germline V gene data show CDR1 as SGDLS and CDR2 as YYNGEE. The CDR3 is CASSSLAEGALETQYF. For the CDR3, the DNA is TGTGCCAGCAGCTCCCTCGCCGAGGGGGCACTGGAGACCCAGTACTTC.

The chain employs TRBV18 and TRBJ1-2; D perhaps matches TRBD1 (5 bases). The ends were cut back, 3 bases at V and 2 bases at J, with 13 bases in the middle. Germline V CDR1 and CDR2: KGHSH, LQKENI. The CDR3 consists of 15 residues. The CDR3 region is CASSPEGGGNYGYTF. Written as DNA, the CDR3 is TGTGCCAGCTCACCCGAAGGCGGGGGGAACTATGGCTACACCTTC.

The genes are TRBV7-8 and TRBJ2-7, with a tentative D call TRBD1 (6 bases). Germline V gene data show CDR1 as SGHVS and CDR2 as FQNEAQ. The CDR3 extends over 14 amino acids. V was shortened by 6 bases and J by 6 bases, with 18 bases between the two germline ends. The DNA for the CDR3 is TGTGCCAGCAGTGGGGAACAGGGTTACAGCGAGCAGTACTTC. This sequence encodes CASSGEQGYSEQYF.

CDR3 sequence: CASSLGKGNHEQYF. CDR3 bases: TGTGCCAGCAGCTTAGGGAAGGGGAACCACGAGCAGTACTTC. The chain couples TRBV7-6 to TRBJ2-7, with D perhaps matching TRBD1 (5 bases). Germline-derived CDR1 and CDR2 are SGHVS and FNYEAQ. The CDR3 sequence is 14 residues long. V was cut by 1 base and J by 5 bases, with 12 bases left in between. Looking up the rest from reference TRBV7-6 and TRBJ2-7 gives the full variable domain: GAGVSQSPRYKVTKRGQDVALRCDPISGHVSLYWYRQALGQGPEFLTYFNYEAQQDKSGLPNDRFSAERPEGSISTLTIQRTEQRDSAMYRCASSLGKGNHEQYFGPGTRLTVT.

This clone was counted once. This sequence joins TRBV19 and TRBJ1-6; D remains ambiguous. The V gene lost 2 bases and the J gene lost 3 bases, with 11 bases spanning the gap. The CDR3 runs 16 residues. Germline V gene lookup returns CDR1 LNHDA and CDR2 SQIVND (reference sequence). The CDR3 DNA reads as TGTGCCAGTAGTATAAGGAGGGCAGACTATAATTCACCCCTCCACTTT. It encodes CASSIRRADYNSPLHF.

This chain uses TRBV10-1 with TRBJ2-2, with D perhaps matching TRBD2 (6 bases). The V gene's germline CDR1 is WNHNN and CDR2 SYGVQD (reference sequence). V lost 5 bases and J 4 bases, leaving 11 bases between the germline ends. The CDR3 runs 14 residues. The CDR3 loop is CASSSGRFTGELFF. Here the CDR3 DNA reads TGCGCCAGCAGTTCAGGGAGGTTCACCGGGGAGCTGTTTTTT.

Note on this clone: Other DNA sequences in the sample encode the same CDR3. The rearrangement uses TRBV5-1 and TRBJ1-1; 8 bases agree with TRBD1. The CDR3 consists of 15 residues. Germline V CDR1 and CDR2: SGHRS, YFSETQ. V was pared by 0 bases and J by 2 bases, with 3 bases of the junction left unmatched. For the CDR3, the DNA is TGCGCCAGCAGCTTGGACGGACAGGGAAACACTGAAGCTTTCTTT. It is translated as CASSLDGQGNTEAFF.

The V call is TRBV6-5, the J call TRBJ2-3, with 7 bases fitting TRBD1. This CDR3 has 15 amino acids. With V trimmed by 2 bases and J by 4 bases, 6 bases remained unmatched. From germline, CDR1 is MNHEY and CDR2 SVGAGI. The CDR3 sequence: CASSYTTGQADTQYF. The CDR3 nucleotides read TGTGCCAGCAGTTACACGACAGGGCAGGCAGATACGCAGTATTTT.

The chain combines TRBV9 with TRBJ2-3, with 10 bases that match TRBD2. The CDR3 covers 16 residues. The trim removed 7 bases at V and 0 bases at J, leaving 8 bases unmatched. CDR1 is SGDLS, CDR2 YYNGEE, per germline. The CDR3 nucleotides are TGTGCCAGCTCTCACGAGCGGGGGGGAAGCACAGATACGCAGTATTTT. Its protein product is CASSHERGGSTDTQYF. The complete variable domain, with remaining parts taken from reference TRBV9 and TRBJ2-3, reads DSGVTQTPKHLITATGQRVTLRCSPRSGDLSVYWYQQSLDQGLQFLIQYYNGEERAKGNILERFSAQQFPDLHSELNLSSLELGDSALYFCASSHERGGSTDTQYFGPGTRLTVL.

This chain links TRBV5-4 with TRBJ2-7; 12 bases map to TRBD2. The V segment lost 2 bases and the J segment 7 bases; nucleotides outside the gene matches: 13. Per the germline V gene, CDR1 is SGHNT and CDR2 is YYREEE (reference sequence). The CDR3 totals 17 residues. CDR3 in DNA: TGTGCCAGCAGCTTACTCCTATCTAGCGGGAGGGCTGGAGAGCAGTACTTC. Encoded protein: CASSLLLSSGRAGEQYF.

The V gene is TRBV9, the J gene TRBJ2-2, with a tentative D call TRBD1 (6 bases). V was trimmed by 2 bases and J by 6 bases, leaving 14 bases between them. Germline CDR1 reads SGDLS; CDR2 reads YYNGEE. This CDR3 contains 15 residues. The CDR3 DNA reads as TGTGCCAGCAGCGTCCAGGGGCGGCGGTCCGGGGAGCTGTTTTTT. It is translated as CASSVQGRRSGELFF.

The chain carries TRBV7-2 and TRBJ1-2, with TRBD1 identical over 9 bases. Looked up from germline, CDR1 is SGHTA and CDR2 is FQGNSA. CDR3 length equals 16 residues. Trimming removed 3 bases from V and 8 bases from J; junction bases left unmatched: 13. CDR3 DNA: TGTGCCAGCAGCTTTGCCGTGGGGGGACAGGGAAGCGGCTACACCTTC. It specifies CASSFAVGGQGSGYTF.

J is TRBJ2-7 and V is TRBV4-2; D gene unclear. Germline V gene lookup returns CDR1 LGHNA and CDR2 YNFKEQ. V lost 0 bases to trimming and J lost 4 bases, with 13 bases between them. The CDR3 covers 15 residues. The CDR3 DNA is TGTGCCAGCAGCCAAGATCCGAGCACCATTTACGAGCAGTACTTC. It translates to CASSQDPSTIYEQYF.